Presented here are 2 T cell receptor beta chains from one specimen sequenced in a study of vaccination effects on CD4 cells after COVID-19. These receptors' antigens are unknown. Before sequencing, viral peptide pools were used by the ViraFEST assay to expand antigen-specific CD4+ T cells. Subsequent to ten to eleven days of culture, CD4+ T cells were isolated. Vaccine recipients had no previous SARS-CoV-2 infection; their nucleocapsid antibodies were negative. Data came from immunoSEQ multiplex PCR; TCRdb stores just in-frame clones and leaves some out. The sample lists around 68,000 clones, 80% seen once, with more than 10% in the top ten. The source was CD4+ T cells from PBMCs cultured with SARS-CoV-2 spike peptides, collected before COVID-19 vaccination. Receptors were obtained from a human donor who received a COVID-19 vaccine.

The chain joins TRBV29-1 to TRBJ2-3, with D unresolved. V was clipped by 4 bases and J by 0 bases, with 8 bases between them. Germline CDR1 and CDR2: SQVTM and ANQGSEA. The CDR3 has 13 amino acids. CDR3 sequence (DNA): TGCAGCGTTGGGGCTGGGAGCACAGATACGCAGTATTTT. Its translation is CSVGAGSTDTQYF.

J is TRBJ2-5 and V is TRBV7-2; the D is unclear. The CDR3 length is 13 residues. The V gene's germline CDR1 is SGHTA and CDR2 FQGNSA. V was clipped by 0 bases and J by 6 bases, with 8 bases between them. The CDR3 DNA reads as TGTGCCAGCAGCTTAGCTAGCAGCCAGACCCAGTACTTC. Translating gives CASSLASSQTQYF.